A selection of T cell receptor beta chains follows, all from one sample in a study of metastatic and nonmetastatic thyroid tumors. TCRdb re-called clones via MiXCR from the PCR reads. The sample shows some 27,000 clones, about 22% of them seen only once. The sample was blood. The origin of the receptors is a female donor with papillary thyroid cancer or a benign thyroid nodule (not recorded which). Some clones in this sample may be carry-over from other donors' samples. CDR3s include the opening cysteine and the closing phenylalanine or tryptophan. The order of the fields is clone size, J gene, D gene, V gene, CDR3 protein, CDR3 DNA. The D gene is left open where the match is weak. Clone size is given for some rows only: seen once, a few or many times, or a class if the clone is expanded.

- TRBJ2-2 - TRBV14 CASSRLEGGLGELFF TGTGCCAGCAGCCGCCTGGAAGGGGGACTCGGTGAGCTGTTTTTT
many TRBJ1-2 - TRBV29-1 CSVEVADYGYTF TGCAGCGTTGAAGTGGCGGACTATGGCTACACCTTC
many TRBJ2-1 - TRBV12-3/TRBV12-4 CASSPLGLNEQFF TGTGCCAGCAGTCCCTTAGGGCTCAATGAGCAGTTCTTC
many TRBJ1-6 - TRBV7-9 CASSLAPGPNSPLHF TGTGCCAGCAGCTTAGCGCCGGGCCCGAATTCACCCCTCCACTTT
many TRBJ2-3 - TRBV7-2 CASRRISTDTQYF TGTGCCAGCAGGCGGATTAGCACAGATACGCAGTATTTT
many TRBJ1-5 TRBD1 TRBV6-1 CASSLGQSDNQPQHF TGTGCCAGCAGTTTGGGACAGTCAGACAATCAGCCCCAGCATTTT
many TRBJ1-1 TRBD1 TRBV20-1 CSARPGGGWNTEAFF TGCAGTGCTAGACCAGGGGGCGGGTGGAACACTGAAGCTTTCTTT
many TRBJ2-3 TRBD2 TRBV6-4 CASSVPPGLAGGRADTQYF TGTGCCAGCAGTGTTCCCCCGGGACTAGCGGGAGGGAGGGCAGATACGCAGTATTTT
many TRBJ2-1 TRBD2 TRBV11-2 CASSLVTSGHYNEQFF TGTGCCAGCAGCTTAGTTACTAGCGGGCACTACAATGAGCAGTTCTTC
- TRBJ2-3 - TRBV18 CASSLRQTTDTQYF TGTGCCAGCTCACTCCGACAAACCACAGATACGCAGTATTTT
medium-sized TRBJ2-7 - TRBV7-8 CASSRRTGIKNVYEQYF TGTGCCAGCAGCCGAAGAACCGGGATCAAGAACGTCTACGAGCAGTACTTC
many TRBJ1-1 - TRBV29-1 CSVVWATGAEAFF TGCAGCGTTGTGTGGGCTACGGGCGCTGAAGCTTTCTTT
few TRBJ1-4 - TRBV12-3/TRBV12-4 CASRPEATTNEKLFF TGTGCCAGCCGACCGGAGGCCACAACTAATGAAAAACTGTTTTTT
few TRBJ2-3 - TRBV6-1 CASIYSLSTDTQYF TGTGCCAGCATCTACTCTCTTTCCACAGATACGCAGTATTTT
- TRBJ1-6 - TRBV28 CASSLLPYNSPLHF TGTGCCAGCAGTTTGCTCCCTTATAATTCACCCCTCCACTTT
many TRBJ1-2 - TRBV18 CASSPFGQGSDGYTF TGTGCCAGTTCACCATTTGGGCAGGGGAGCGATGGCTACACCTTC
many TRBJ2-1 TRBD2 TRBV7-2 CASSGLAGFYRDEQFF TGTGCCAGCAGCGGACTAGCGGGATTCTATAGGGATGAGCAGTTCTTC
many TRBJ1-1 - TRBV5-6 CASSFQTGLTEAFF TGTGCCAGCAGCTTCCAAACAGGGCTCACTGAAGCTTTCTTT
few TRBJ1-2 - TRBV6-5 CASSYSQPGFYGYTF TGTGCCAGCAGTTACTCGCAGCCGGGGTTTTATGGCTACACCTTC
medium-sized TRBJ2-7 - TRBV12-3/TRBV12-4 CASSHRDESYEQYF TGTGCCAGCAGTCACAGGGATGAGAGCTACGAGCAGTACTTC
many TRBJ1-3 TRBD1 TRBV3-1 CASSSRTGSGNTIYF TGTGCCAGCAGCTCAAGGACAGGCTCTGGAAACACCATATATTTT
few TRBJ1-2 TRBD1 TRBV6-4 CASSHPGGYGYNF TGTGCCAGCAGCCATCCAGGGGGATATGGCTACAACTTC
- TRBJ2-3 TRBD2 TRBV18 CASSLGLAGGPGTDTQYF TGTGCCAGCTCACTTGGACTAGCGGGAGGGCCCGGCACAGATACGCAGTATTTT
few TRBJ1-5 - TRBV28 CASSSVLTHFSNQPQHF TGTGCCAGCAGTTCCGTCCTAACACACTTTAGCAATCAGCCCCAGCATTTT
- TRBJ2-7 TRBD1 TRBV7-2 CASSLAFGTGVYEQYF TGTGCCAGCAGCTTAGCTTTTGGGACAGGGGTCTACGAGCAGTACTTC
many TRBJ1-2 - TRBV7-9 CASSLTQGDVYGYTF TGTGCCAGCAGCCTAACCCAGGGAGACGTCTATGGCTACACCTTC
many TRBJ2-2 TRBD2 TRBV7-2 CASSLAGAATGELFF TGTGCCAGCAGCCTAGCGGGAGCGGCCACCGGGGAGCTGTTTTTT
many TRBJ2-7 - TRBV29-1 CSVGASDHEQYF TGCAGCGTTGGGGCTAGCGACCACGAGCAGTACTTC
- TRBJ2-5 - TRBV9 CASSQRPGLQETQYF TGTGCCAGCAGCCAACGGCCGGGACTCCAAGAGACCCAGTACTTC
many TRBJ1-3 - TRBV5-1 CASSLAAPASGNTIYF TGCGCCAGCAGCTTGGCGGCGCCTGCCTCTGGAAACACCATATATTTT
many TRBJ1-1 - TRBV9 CASSGSNTEAFF TGTGCCAGCAGCGGGAGCAACACTGAAGCTTTCTTT
- TRBJ2-7 - TRBV4-2 CASSWDITEQYF TGTGCCAGCAGTTGGGACATCACCGAGCAGTACTTC
- TRBJ2-1 TRBD2 TRBV16 CASSQLEAGFYEEFF TGTGCCAGCAGCCAATTAGAAGCGGGATTCTATGAGGAGTTCTTC
many TRBJ2-6 - TRBV3-1 CASSQALPGANVLTF TGTGCCAGCAGCCAAGCCCTGCCTGGGGCCAACGTCCTGACTTTC
many TRBJ2-7 - TRBV30 CASRQLPYEQYF TGTGCCAGTAGACAGCTTCCCTACGAGCAGTACTTC
many TRBJ1-5 - TRBV19 CASSIRDLGGRNQPQHF TGTGCCAGTAGTATCAGAGACTTAGGCGGTCGCAATCAGCCCCAGCATTTT
medium-sized TRBJ2-2 - TRBV6-1 CASSELFF TGTGCCAGCAGTGAGCTGTTTTTT
few TRBJ2-1 TRBD2 TRBV27 CVSSLVAGHYNEQFF TGTGTCAGCAGTTTGGTAGCGGGACATTACAATGAGCAGTTCTTC
medium-sized TRBJ2-6 - TRBV6-1 CASSDRSGANVLTF TGTGCCAGCAGTGACAGATCTGGGGCCAACGTCCTGACTTTC
many TRBJ2-7 - TRBV7-7 CASSLDRCSGVYSYEQYF TGTGCTAGCAGCTTAGACCGCTGTTCGGGGGTTTACTCCTACGAGCAGTACTTC
- TRBJ2-7 TRBD2 TRBV9 CASSSYVSGSYEEYF TGTGCCAGCAGCTCCTACGTTAGCGGGAGCTACGAGGAGTACTTC
many TRBJ1-2 TRBD1 TRBV6-6 CASTVRGRSGQGAVYGYTF TGTGCCAGCACGGTGAGGGGTAGATCTGGACAGGGGGCCGTCTATGGCTACACCTTC
many TRBJ1-1 - TRBV30 CAGGRTEAFF TGTGCCGGCGGGAGAACTGAAGCTTTCTTT
many TRBJ2-3 TRBD2 TRBV6-2/TRBV6-3 CASTSSGETDTQYF TGTGCCAGCACTTCTAGCGGGGAAACAGATACGCAGTATTTT
once TRBJ1-1 TRBD1 TRBV19 CASKPDRQNTEAFF TGTGCCAGTAAGCCGGACAGGCAGAACACTGAAGCTTTCTTT
medium-sized TRBJ2-1 TRBD2 TRBV27 CASSIPGLDTDEQFF TGTGCCAGCAGCATACCGGGACTAGATACCGATGAGCAGTTCTTC
few TRBJ1-4 - TRBV4-3 CASSQDLYTGAEKLFF TGCGCCAGCAGCCAAGATCTTTACACGGGAGCCGAAAAACTGTTTTTT
medium-sized TRBJ2-7 - TRBV5-1 CASRGRAYEQYF TGCGCCAGCAGGGGCAGGGCCTACGAGCAGTACTTC
many TRBJ1-3 - TRBV25-1 CASSDSGNTIYF TGTGCCAGCAGTGACTCTGGAAACACCATATATTTT
many TRBJ2-3 TRBD2 TRBV27 CASSLLAGADTQYF TGTGCCAGCAGTTTACTAGCGGGAGCAGATACGCAGTATTTT
few TRBJ1-6 - TRBV6-5 CASRYGTGGSPLHF TGTGCCAGCAGATACGGGACCGGCGGTTCACCACTCCACTTT
- TRBJ2-7 TRBD2 TRBV24-1 CATSDRRLAGGYEQYF TGTGCCACCAGTGATCGCAGACTAGCGGGAGGCTACGAGCAGTACTTC
many TRBJ2-2 - TRBV7-2 CASSLLKGDTGELFF TGTGCCAGCAGCTTACTCAAAGGTGACACCGGGGAGCTGTTTTTT
medium-sized TRBJ1-2 - TRBV6-5 CASSYGGPRGYTF TGTGCCAGCAGTTACGGCGGGCCGCGGGGCTACACCTTC